This TCR beta chain was sequenced during a study of cytomegalovirus exposure and HLA in healthy donors. This clone appeared a single time. Trimming took off 0 bases at V and 3 bases at J, with 12 bases between the two ends. This CDR3 is 15 amino acids long. Looked up from germline, CDR1 is GTSNPN and CDR2 is SVGIG (reference sequence). A multiplex PCR was run with 60 Vbeta primers and 13 Jbeta primers. Libraries were prepared by immunoSEQ multiplex PCR; TCRdb keeps only in-frame clonotypes and omits some of them. The top ten clones hold 5.5% to 6% of a sample with about 93,000 clones, over 55% of them seen once.

The specimen was PBMCs. The J gene is TRBJ2-1, the V gene TRBV30, with D tentatively TRBD2 (6 bases). The source of this sequence is a boy aged 5-17 years in good health and CMV-seropositive. The CDR3 reads CAWSVGGSLYNEQFF. CDR3 bases: TGTGCCTGGAGTGTTGGGGGGTCCCTCTACAATGAGCAGTTCTTC.